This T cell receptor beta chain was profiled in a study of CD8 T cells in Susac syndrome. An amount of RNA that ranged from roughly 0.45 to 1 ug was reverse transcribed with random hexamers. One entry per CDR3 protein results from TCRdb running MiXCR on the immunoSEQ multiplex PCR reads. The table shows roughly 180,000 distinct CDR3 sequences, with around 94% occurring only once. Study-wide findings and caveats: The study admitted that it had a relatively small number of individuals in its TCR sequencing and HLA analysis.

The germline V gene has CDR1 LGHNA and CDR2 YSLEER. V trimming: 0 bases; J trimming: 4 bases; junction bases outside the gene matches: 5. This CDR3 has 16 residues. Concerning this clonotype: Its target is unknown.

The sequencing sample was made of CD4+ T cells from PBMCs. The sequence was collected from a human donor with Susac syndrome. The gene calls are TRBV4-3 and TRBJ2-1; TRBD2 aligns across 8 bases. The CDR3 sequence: CASSQESVAGYNEQFF. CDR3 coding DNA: TGCGCCAGCAGCCAAGAATCGGTAGCGGGGTACAATGAGCAGTTCTTC.